This TCR beta chain was documented in a study of human T cells and chemical hapten exposure. Whole-study context: Per-sample TCR yields varied mainly from small pooled library volume differences.

V lost 2 bases and J lost 6, with 20 bases in between. CDR1 SGHVS and CDR2 FQNEAQ come from the germline V gene. The CDR3 extends over 18 amino acids. This clonotype was observed at least ten times. Unique molecular identifiers were attached to individual cDNA molecules within the library. TCRdb re-called the RACE reads through MiXCR, storing one row per CDR3 protein. The sample has 60,000 to 90,000 distinct CDR3 sequences, 8.5% to 10% seen once. As to time point: healthy volunteer bleed at 6 weeks. Before extraction, the whole blood was not fractionated, and total RNA was taken from it. The clonotype comes from a female donor in good health. Some clones in this sample may be carry-over from other donors' samples. The chain combines TRBV7-8 with TRBJ1-6; D possibly corresponds to TRBD1 (6 bases). Sequenced: whole blood. Written as DNA, the CDR3 is TGTGCCAGCAGCTTAATGCTCGGTTTTACAGGGCGTAATTCACCCCTCCACTTT. The encoded protein is CASSLMLGFTGRNSPLHF.